The 25 T cell receptor beta chains listed next were all sequenced from one sample in a study of cytotoxic CD8 clonotypes in ibrutinib-treated CLL. Clones were read by immunoSEQ multiplex PCR, and TCRdb kept only the in-frame ones, dropping some. The data show about 140,000 clones, with around 77% seen just once and less than 30% held by the top ten. Sample: PBMCs, taken after 12 months of ibrutinib treatment. These receptors all stem from a human donor with chronic lymphocytic leukemia.

This chain joins TRBV6-1 and TRBJ1-6, with D hard to call. Germline lookup yields CDR1 MNHNS and CDR2 SASEGT. The CDR3 is 13 residues long. V was pared by 7 bases and J by 8 bases, with 12 bases between. Written as DNA, the CDR3 is TGTGCCAGCAAGAGAGGAATTGATTCACCCCTCCACTTT. Protein product: CASKRGIDSPLHF.

The chain recombines TRBV7-9 with TRBJ2-7; 9 nucleotides agree with TRBD2. Germline V gene lookup returns CDR1 SEHNR and CDR2 FQNEAQ (reference sequence). The CDR3 extends over 15 amino acids. J lost 0 bases, V lost 4 bases, and 4 bases had no gene match. The chain's CDR3 is CASSSSGKNSYEQYF. DNA for the CDR3: TGTGCCAGCAGCTCTAGCGGGAAAAACTCCTACGAGCAGTACTTC.

The V call is TRBV4-1, the J call TRBJ1-4; weak D call: TRBD1 (5 bases). CDR3 size: 15 residues. The germline V and J ends were trimmed by 2 bases and 7 bases, with 14 bases remaining between them. CDR1 and CDR2 from the germline V gene are MGHRA and YSYEKL. In DNA, the CDR3 is TGCGCCAGCAGCCAACCCGGGACTTTGGGTGAAAAACTGTTTTTT. Translation gives CASSQPGTLGEKLFF.

The J gene is TRBJ2-3, the V gene TRBV11-2; D is unclear. Germline V gives CDR1 SGHAT, CDR2 FQNNGV. Trimming took off 3 bases at V and 3 bases at J, with 13 bases between the two ends. The CDR3 is 15 amino acids. The CDR3, as DNA: TGTGCCAGCAGCTTTGAGTTCTCGTTTACAGATACGCAGTATTTT. It is translated as CASSFEFSFTDTQYF.

The V and J genes are TRBV19 and TRBJ2-6; D remains ambiguous. The CDR3 is 17 residues long. The germline CDR1 and CDR2 sequences are LNHDA and SQIVND (reference sequence). V lost 1 base and J 0 bases, leaving 10 bases between the germline ends. CDR3 DNA: TGTGCCAGTAGTATAGCCAGCGTTTTCTCTGGGGCCAACGTCCTGACTTTC. Amino acids: CASSIASVFSGANVLTF.

V and J are TRBV30 and TRBJ2-5, with 7 bases lining up with TRBD2. This CDR3 is 15 amino acids long. Looked up from germline, CDR1 is GTSNPN and CDR2 is SVGIG (reference sequence). The ends lost 4 bases at V and 0 bases at J; junction bases unmatched: 8. The CDR3 sequence is CAWKQDGRYQETQYF. The CDR3 region has the DNA TGTGCCTGGAAACAGGACGGGAGGTACCAAGAGACCCAGTACTTC.

The J gene is TRBJ1-2, the V gene TRBV7-2; TRBD1 matches at 8 bases. With V trimmed by 5 bases and J by 4 bases, 6 bases remained unmatched. Per germline, CDR1 SGHTA and CDR2 FQGNSA. This CDR3 has 14 amino acids. CDR3 nucleotides: TGTGCCAGCAGCGAAGGACAGGGTCCCTATGGCTACACCTTC. It is translated as CASSEGQGPYGYTF.

The chain uses TRBV19 and TRBJ2-7; D not resolved. The V and J ends lost 5 bases and 4 bases respectively, with 9 bases between them. The CDR3 totals 12 residues. Germline V CDR1 and CDR2: LNHDA, SQIVND (reference sequence). The CDR3, as DNA: TGTGCCAGTAGTTACAACAGTTACGAGCAGTACTTC. Protein: CASSYNSYEQYF.

This clone was seen just once. The chain couples TRBV7-6 to TRBJ2-5; 8 nucleotides align to TRBD1. Germline values: CDR1 SGHVS, CDR2 FNYEAQ. CDR3 size: 15 residues. The trim removed 1 base at V and 4 bases at J, leaving 5 bases unmatched. CDR3 sequence reads: CASSLEDRALETQYF. The CDR3 nucleotides read TGTGCCAGCAGCTTAGAGGACAGGGCCTTAGAGACCCAGTACTTC.

V is TRBV4-3 and J is TRBJ1-1, with D unresolved. The CDR3 covers 15 residues. Germline V gives CDR1 LGHNA, CDR2 YSLEER. V lost 4 bases and J 3 bases, leaving 15 bases between the germline ends. The CDR3 DNA reads TGCGCCAGCAGCCCAATTCACGGGGAGGACACTGAAGCTTTCTTT. This sequence encodes CASSPIHGEDTEAFF.

The genes are TRBV6-1 and TRBJ2-1; D possibly corresponds to TRBD1 (5 bases). CDR3 length: 13 amino acids. V dropped 9 bases and J dropped 2 bases, with 11 bases sitting between them. In germline, CDR1 is MNHNS, CDR2 SASEGT. CDR3 DNA: TGTGCCAGTGGCAGGGTCACCTACAATGAGCAGTTCTTC. Protein product: CASGRVTYNEQFF.

This chain connects TRBV6-6 to TRBJ1-2; no definite D call. Germline V gives CDR1 MNHNY, CDR2 SVGAGI (reference sequence). V dropped 7 bases and J dropped 4 bases, with 13 bases sitting between them. This CDR3 has 13 amino acids. CDR3 in amino acids: CASTITVIYGYTF. CDR3 DNA: TGTGCCAGCACGATTACAGTAATCTATGGCTACACCTTC.

The chain employs TRBV28 and TRBJ2-7, with 9 bases identical to TRBD1. Germline-derived CDR1 and CDR2 are MDHEN and SYDVKM. J was trimmed by 3 bases and V by 5 bases; bases with no gene match: 8. The CDR3 runs 15 residues. The CDR3 region is CASSPPTGGGYEQYF. CDR3 nucleotide sequence: TGTGCCAGCAGTCCCCCGACAGGGGGAGGCTACGAGCAGTACTTC.

The chain links TRBV7-8 to TRBJ2-7; D is possibly TRBD1 (6 bases). This CDR3 is built from 14 residues. The germline V and J ends were trimmed by 5 bases and 2 bases, with 13 bases remaining between them. The germline V gene has CDR1 SGHVS and CDR2 FQNEAQ. In nucleotides, the CDR3 is TGTGCCAGCAGCAGTCACGGGACAACCTACGAGCAGTACTTC. Protein product: CASSSHGTTYEQYF.

V gene TRBV19 combines with J gene TRBJ1-1, with D possibly matching TRBD1 (5 bases). The V gene's germline CDR1 is LNHDA and CDR2 SQIVND (reference sequence). V was pared by 5 bases and J by 9 bases, with 16 bases between. The length of the CDR3 is 13 residues. CDR3 sequence reads: CASSVNYGAKAFF. The CDR3 bases are TGTGCCAGTAGTGTGAATTACGGGGCTAAAGCTTTCTTT.

The chain is built from TRBV28 and TRBJ2-1, with 10 bases matching TRBD2. CDR1 MDHEN and CDR2 SYDVKM come from the germline V gene. The CDR3 loop spans 18 amino acids. V was pared by 8 bases and J by 6 bases, with 19 bases of the junction left unmatched. Here the CDR3 DNA reads TGTGCCAGCTCAATAGGACTAGCGGAGTCCATTTTCGGCAATGAGCAGTTCTTC. Its translation is CASSIGLAESIFGNEQFF. Together with reference TRBV28 and TRBJ2-1, the CDR3 gives the full variable domain: DVKVTQSSRYLVKRTGEKVFLECVQDMDHENMFWYRQDPGLGLRLIYFSYDVKMKEKGDIPEGYSVSREKKERFSLILESASTNQTSMYLCASSIGLAESIFGNEQFFGPGTRLTVL.

V gene TRBV28 combines with J gene TRBJ2-7; 8 bases match TRBD2. This CDR3 has 15 residues. After removal of 1 base from V and 6 bases from J, the junction contained 8 bases not matched to a gene. Germline loops: CDR1 MDHEN, CDR2 SYDVKM. The CDR3 loop is CASSLYQAGEGEQYF. As DNA, the CDR3 is TGTGCCAGCAGTTTATATCAAGCGGGAGAAGGCGAGCAGTACTTC.

The rearrangement uses TRBV5-1 and TRBJ1-1; 9 bases match TRBD1. This CDR3 is 16 amino acids long. Germline CDR1 reads SGHRS; CDR2 reads YFSETQ. With 0 bases clipped from V and 4 bases from J, the junction kept 7 bases outside the gene matches. The CDR3 is CASSLARTGAGTEAFF. The CDR3 region has the DNA TGCGCCAGCAGCTTGGCCCGGACAGGGGCGGGCACTGAAGCTTTCTTT.

The chain links TRBV6-1 to TRBJ2-1; 11 bases match TRBD2. The germline CDR1 and CDR2 sequences are MNHNS and SASEGT. The trim removed 5 bases at V and 9 bases at J, leaving 9 bases unmatched. The CDR3 covers 15 residues. CDR3 region: CASSPSSGGAIEQFF. In nucleotides, the CDR3 is TGTGCCAGCAGTCCGAGTAGCGGGGGGGCGATTGAGCAGTTCTTC.

The chain carries TRBV4-1 and TRBJ2-3; 12 nucleotides line up with TRBD2. From germline, CDR1 is MGHRA and CDR2 YSYEKL. The V and J ends lost 1 base and 4 bases, in that order; junction bases with no gene match: 9. The CDR3 covers 18 residues. The CDR3 bases are TGCGCCAGCAGCCAAGGTTCCCTGCTAGCGGGAGGGTCAGATACGCAGTATTTT. Protein sequence: CASSQGSLLAGGSDTQYF.

This chain connects TRBV7-9 to TRBJ2-3, with no clear D. Germline lookup yields CDR1 SEHNR and CDR2 FQNEAQ (reference sequence). V dropped 6 bases and J dropped 11 bases, with 18 bases sitting between them. The CDR3 is 13 amino acids. As DNA, the CDR3 is TGTGCCAGCAGACCCGAGAGCCTAAATAGGCAGTATTTT. It yields the protein CASRPESLNRQYF.

The chain recombines TRBV6-5 with TRBJ2-7, with 9 bases lining up with TRBD1. This CDR3 has 13 residues. V shed 5 bases and J 6 bases; nucleotides not matched to a gene: 5. Germline V CDR1 and CDR2: MNHEY, SVGAGI. The CDR3 loop is CASSGQGLVEQYF. The CDR3 bases are TGTGCCAGCAGTGGACAGGGGTTGGTCGAGCAGTACTTC.

V is TRBV7-2 and J is TRBJ2-1; D might be TRBD1 (5 bases). The germline V gene encodes CDR1 SGHTA and CDR2 FQGNSA. Trimming took 4 bases from V and 2 from J, leaving 15 bases between them. This CDR3 has 16 residues. CDR3 coding DNA: TGTGCCAGCAGCTCCCTCGCCCAGGGCCCCTACAATGAGCAGTTCTTC. Protein: CASSSLAQGPYNEQFF.

The CDR3 DNA is TGTGCCAGTAGTATCAGCACAAATAGCAATCAGCCCCAGCATTTT. Translation gives CASSISTNSNQPQHF. The chain has TRBV19 and TRBJ1-5; D is unresolved. Trimming removed 3 bases at V and 0 bases at J, with 9 bases between. The germline CDR1 and CDR2 sequences are LNHDA and SQIVND (reference sequence). The CDR3 covers 15 residues.

This clone was seen repeatedly, ten times or more. This rearrangement joins TRBV18 to TRBJ1-2, with a possible D match to TRBD1 (5 bases). Germline V CDR1 and CDR2: KGHSH, LQKENI. This CDR3 contains 14 residues. The ends were cut back, 6 bases at V and 2 bases at J, with 13 bases in the middle. Here the CDR3 DNA reads TGTGCCAGCTCGGCCCAGGGCAAAAACTATGGCTACACCTTC. This translates into CASSAQGKNYGYTF.